These 32 T cell receptor beta chains originate from one sample sequenced in a study of blood T cell repertoires in COVID-19. Clones were read by immunoSEQ multiplex PCR, and TCRdb kept only the in-frame ones, dropping some. The sample holds 200,000 to 300,000 clones, around four fifths seen once. The sequenced material came from peripheral blood. The source is a woman in her sixties with active or convalescent COVID-19.

The CDR3 sequence: CASSYSGTGAYGYTF. The CDR3 bases are TGTGCCAGCAGTTACTCCGGGACAGGGGCTTATGGCTACACCTTC. V gene TRBV6-5 combines with J gene TRBJ1-2, with TRBD1 identical over 10 bases. Germline CDR1 is MNHEY and CDR2 is SVGAGI. The V segment lost 0 bases and the J segment 5 bases; nucleotides outside the gene matches: 3. This CDR3 has 15 amino acids.

The sample holds many counts of this clone. V usage is TRBV19 and J usage is TRBJ1-2, with 10 bases identical to TRBD1. This CDR3 contains 15 residues. The germline V gene has CDR1 LNHDA and CDR2 SQIVND (reference sequence). V trimming: 5 bases; J trimming: 7 bases; junction bases outside the gene matches: 10. CDR3 loop: CASSPATGGVFGYTF. The CDR3 bases are TGTGCCAGTAGTCCGGCGACAGGGGGCGTCTTTGGCTACACCTTC. The full variable domain, completed using reference TRBV19 and TRBJ1-2, is DGGITQSPKYLFRKEGQNVTLSCEQNLNHDAMYWYRQDPGQGLRLIYYSQIVNDFQKGDIAEGYSVSREKKESFPLTVTSAQKNPTAFYLCASSPATGGVFGYTFGSGTRLTVV.

The J gene is TRBJ1-2, the V gene TRBV21-1; the table's D call of TRBD1 was not tested on the DNA. TRBV21-1 is classified as a pseudogene. There are 16 residues in the CDR3. CDR3 nucleotide sequence: TGTGCCAGCAGCAAAGGACAGCCGAACGATAACTATGGCTACACCTTC. Its translation: CASSKGQPNDNYGYTF.

This sequence joins TRBV9 and TRBJ2-3; 12 bases are shared with TRBD2. The V gene end was trimmed by 0 bases and the J gene end by 4 bases; junction bases not matched to a gene: 9. CDR1 SGDLS and CDR2 YYNGEE come from the germline V gene. The CDR3 contains 18 residues. The CDR3 reads CASSVGLAGGQVADTQYF. The CDR3 DNA sequence: TGTGCCAGCAGCGTAGGGCTAGCGGGGGGGCAGGTGGCAGATACGCAGTATTTT. The full variable domain, rest sourced from reference TRBV9 and TRBJ2-3, is DSGVTQTPKHLITATGQRVTLRCSPRSGDLSVYWYQQSLDQGLQFLIQYYNGEERAKGNILERFSAQQFPDLHSELNLSSLELGDSALYFCASSVGLAGGQVADTQYFGPGTRLTVL.

This clone occurred once. The chain carries TRBV5-1 and TRBJ2-3; 8 nucleotides match TRBD2. This CDR3 is built from 15 residues. Germline CDR1 is SGHRS and CDR2 is YFSETQ. Losses at the gene ends were 4 bases for V and 1 base for J; bases not matched to a gene: 5. Here the CDR3 DNA reads TGCGCCAGCAGCCGGGGGACTAGTGGCACAGATACGCAGTATTTT. This sequence encodes CASSRGTSGTDTQYF.

The genes are TRBV5-5 and TRBJ2-6; TRBD1 might be the D (5 bases). The CDR3 has 15 amino acids. V gave up 2 bases and J gave up 1 base, with 7 bases separating them. Per the germline V gene, CDR1 is SGHKS and CDR2 is YYEKEE (reference sequence). The CDR3 DNA reads TGTGCCAGCAGCTTCGGACATTCTGGGGCCAACGTCCTGACTTTC. It yields the protein CASSFGHSGANVLTF.

The gene calls are TRBV5-1 and TRBJ2-5, with D possibly matching TRBD2 (5 bases). The V gene's germline CDR1 is SGHRS and CDR2 YFSETQ. Trimming stripped 3 bases from V and 5 bases from J, with 11 bases between. This CDR3 spans 13 amino acids. The CDR3 nucleotides read TGCGCCAGCAGCTCGGGGTACCGGGAGACCCAGTACTTC. It encodes CASSSGYRETQYF. Full variable domain (rest looked up from reference TRBV5-1 and TRBJ2-5): KAGVTQTPRYLIKTRGQQVTLSCSPISGHRSVSWYQQTPGQGLQFLFEYFSETQRNKGNFPGRFSGRQFSNSRSEMNVSTLELGDSALYLCASSSGYRETQYFGPGTRLLVL.

The chain couples TRBV7-3 to TRBJ2-7, with 10 bases aligning to TRBD2. Trimming cost V 0 bases and J 3 bases; bases outside gene matches: 2. Germline V gene sequence: CDR1 SGHTA, CDR2 FQGTGA. This CDR3 is built from 15 residues. The CDR3 spells CASSLTGTSVYEQYF. In DNA form, the CDR3 reads TGTGCCAGCAGCTTAACAGGGACTAGCGTCTACGAGCAGTACTTC.

This clone was seen once. This rearrangement joins TRBV30 to TRBJ2-1; 9 nucleotides align to TRBD1. The CDR3 has 15 amino acids. Unmatched junction bases numbered 10, after V lost 3 bases and J lost 7 bases. The germline CDR1 and CDR2 sequences are GTSNPN and SVGIG (reference sequence). The CDR3 protein is CAWSEGQGLINEQFF. Written as DNA, the CDR3 is TGTGCCTGGAGCGAGGGACAGGGCCTCATTAATGAGCAGTTCTTC.

This clone was observed a few times. The chain links TRBV2 to TRBJ2-1; 8 nucleotides align to TRBD2. The V and J ends lost 7 bases and 15 bases, in that order; junction bases with no gene match: 14. The CDR3 is 13 residues long. The germline V gene has CDR1 SNHLY and CDR2 FYNNEI. The CDR3 sequence is CASNRPPGLVVFF. As DNA, the CDR3 is TGTGCCAGCAATAGACCTCCGGGACTAGTAGTGTTCTTC. The variable domain in full, completed from reference TRBV2 and TRBJ2-1, reads EPEVTQTPSHQVTQMGQEVILRCVPISNHLYFYWYRQILGQKVEFLVSFYNNEISEKSEIFDDQFSVERPDGSNFTLKIRSTKLEDSAMYFCASNRPPGLVVFFGPGTRLTVL.

The chain links TRBV6-5 to TRBJ1-1; D remains unclear. Germline assignment: CDR1 MNHEY and CDR2 SVGAGI. The V gene lost 2 bases and the J gene lost 0 bases, with 10 bases spanning the gap. This CDR3 has 15 residues. DNA of the CDR3: TGTGCCAGCAGTTACGGACGGGGAATGAACACTGAAGCTTTCTTT. This translates into CASSYGRGMNTEAFF.

The gene calls are TRBV29-1 and TRBJ2-4, with D possibly TRBD1 on 5 matching bases. From germline, CDR1 is SQVTM and CDR2 ANQGSEA. The V end lost 7 bases, the J end lost 7 bases, and 14 bases lay between the germline ends. This CDR3 has 12 residues. The DNA of the CDR3 is TGCAGCGCCTCAGGGAATGGGAACATTCAGTACTTC. Translated, it gives CSASGNGNIQYF.

The chain employs TRBV2 and TRBJ1-2; D is undetermined. Germline V CDR1 and CDR2: SNHLY, FYNNEI. The V end was cut by 7 bases, the J end by 2 bases, with 8 bases between. CDR3 length equals 12 residues. Here the CDR3 DNA reads TGTGCCAGCACGGGGAGCAACTATGGCTACACCTTC. Translated, it gives CASTGSNYGYTF.

V and J are TRBV30 and TRBJ1-1, with no clear D. CDR1 and CDR2 (germline): GTSNPN, SVGIG (reference sequence). The CDR3 has 12 residues. V was trimmed by 1 base and J by 7 bases, leaving 10 bases between them. The CDR3 reads CAWSDTGSEAFF. The CDR3 bases are TGTGCCTGGAGTGACACCGGGAGTGAAGCTTTCTTT.

The chain is built from TRBV6-5 and TRBJ1-2, with D hard to call. Trimming shortened V by 7 bases and J by 7 bases, and 16 bases separated the two germline ends. Germline CDR1 and CDR2: MNHEY and SVGAGI. The CDR3 consists of 13 residues. The chain's CDR3 is CASTLRPGSGYTF. CDR3 nucleotides: TGTGCCAGCACCCTACGCCCGGGATCTGGCTACACCTTC.

J is TRBJ2-3 and V is TRBV4-2, with 9 bases lining up with TRBD2. The germline CDR1 and CDR2 sequences are LGHNA and YNFKEQ. The V segment lost 0 bases and the J segment 2 bases; nucleotides outside the gene matches: 6. The CDR3 is 17 amino acids. In nucleotides, the CDR3 is TGTGCCAGCAGCCAAGACCAAATAGCGGGGGTCACAGATACGCAGTATTTT. It encodes CASSQDQIAGVTDTQYF.

V is TRBV27 and J is TRBJ2-7; D gene uncertain. CDR3 length: 12 amino acids. Germline V CDR1 and CDR2: MNHEY, SMNVEV (reference sequence). Trimming pared 6 bases from V and 4 bases from J, leaving 10 bases between. The CDR3 here is CASSHGYYEQYF. Here the CDR3 DNA reads TGTGCCAGCAGCCACGGTTATTACGAGCAGTACTTC.

V and J are TRBV19 and TRBJ1-2; D is ambiguous. CDR3 size: 15 residues. The V end was cut by 5 bases, the J end by 5 bases, with 18 bases between. Germline CDR1 is LNHDA and CDR2 is SQIVND (reference sequence). The CDR3 sequence: CASSLGGGSWYGYTF. CDR3 DNA sequence: TGTGCCAGTAGTCTAGGCGGCGGATCCTGGTATGGCTACACCTTC.

This clone has just a few counts. V is TRBV7-3 and J is TRBJ1-2, with D possibly matching TRBD1 (5 bases). Per germline, CDR1 SGHTA and CDR2 FQGTGA. CDR3 length equals 16 residues. V was shortened by 2 bases and J by 3 bases, with 16 bases between the two germline ends. CDR3 region: CASSLGPGGTDYGYTF. The CDR3 DNA is TGTGCCAGCAGCTTAGGCCCGGGAGGGACGGACTATGGCTACACCTTC.

The CDR3 nucleotides read TGTGCCAGTAGCCCGGGACAGGGGACCGGGGAGCTGTTTTTT. Protein sequence: CASSPGQGTGELFF. The rearrangement links TRBV19 to TRBJ2-2, with TRBD1 identical over 10 bases. The germline gives CDR1 LNHDA, CDR2 SQIVND (reference sequence). The CDR3 consists of 14 residues. Trimming at V came to 6 bases and at J to 5 bases, leaving 3 bases not matched to a gene.

CDR3 nucleotide sequence: TGTGCCAGTAGTATTACCGGGACAGGGCAGTACTCTGGAAACACCATATATTTT. Its translation: CASSITGTGQYSGNTIYF. This chain connects TRBV19 to TRBJ1-3, with 9 bases lining up with TRBD1. The CDR3 runs to 18 residues. The germline V gene has CDR1 LNHDA and CDR2 SQIVND (reference sequence). Trimming at V came to 3 bases and at J to 0 bases, leaving 9 bases not matched to a gene.

Notes on this clone: The junction shows a germline mismatch at one end, possibly a read error. The V gene is TRBV7-9, the J gene TRBJ2-7, with D unresolved. The CDR3 sequence is 12 residues long. Germline CDR1 is SEHNR and CDR2 is FQNEAQ (reference sequence). The CDR3 DNA sequence: TGTGCCAGCAGCTTAGTCTCGGGTGCCCCGGACTTC. Protein product: CASSLVSGAPDF.

The CDR3 loop is CASSDSRGPGVYGYTF. CDR3 DNA sequence: TGTGCCAGCAGTGACTCGAGGGGGCCAGGGGTCTATGGCTACACCTTC. The V and J genes are TRBV2 and TRBJ1-2; TRBD1 matches 7 bases. Per germline, CDR1 SNHLY and CDR2 FYNNEI. The CDR3 contains 16 residues. Germline trimming cut 3 bases from V and 4 bases from J; bases unmatched to any gene: 11.

The genes are TRBV12-3 or TRBV12-4 and TRBJ2-3, with D possibly matching TRBD2 (5 bases). Between the trimmed V and J ends, which lost 6 bases and 4 bases, there was a span of 8 bases. The CDR3 is 12 residues long. The CDR3 reads CASRAVADTQYF. The CDR3 DNA sequence: TGTGCCAGCAGAGCGGTCGCAGATACGCAGTATTTT.

The chain employs TRBV6-4 and TRBJ2-7; D possibly corresponds to TRBD2 (5 bases). CDR3 size: 16 residues. The germline V gene encodes CDR1 MRHNA and CDR2 SNTAGT. Trimming took off 2 bases at V and 1 base at J, with 15 bases between the two ends. CDR3 in amino acids: CASSDNDTGGSYEQYF. The DNA of the CDR3 is TGTGCCAGCAGTGACAATGACACCGGAGGATCCTACGAGCAGTACTTC.

The chain combines TRBV6-2 or TRBV6-3 with TRBJ1-1; TRBD1 is a possible D gene (5 bases). This CDR3 has 14 amino acids. The germline CDR1 and CDR2 sequences are MNHEY and SVGEGT. V lost 2 bases, J lost 2 bases, and 9 bases lay in between. The CDR3 nucleotides read TGTGCCAGCAGTTACATGGGGCGAAACACTGAAGCTTTCTTT. Translation gives CASSYMGRNTEAFF.

This clone was found a few times. The V call is TRBV7-2, the J call TRBJ1-5; a weak D match, TRBD1 (6 bases). This CDR3 comprises 15 residues. V shed 5 bases and J shed 7 bases, with 18 bases lying between them. Germline V gene data show CDR1 as SGHTA and CDR2 as FQGNSA. The CDR3 DNA sequence: TGTGCCAGCAGCCTATTTACAGGGAAGGGCCAGCCCCAGCATTTT. The encoded protein is CASSLFTGKGQPQHF.

The chain has TRBV7-3 and TRBJ2-5; D is undetermined. The germline gives CDR1 SGHTA, CDR2 FQGTGA. This CDR3 has 16 amino acids. Trimming pared 3 bases from V and 5 bases from J, leaving 19 bases between. The CDR3 is CASSLGRMIPRETQYF. The CDR3 DNA reads TGTGCCAGCAGCTTGGGCCGCATGATCCCCAGGGAGACCCAGTACTTC.

Turning to this clone: Other DNA variants within this sample encode the same CDR3. The V call is TRBV27, the J call TRBJ2-2; TRBD1 matches at 7 bases. Germline V gene lookup returns CDR1 MNHEY and CDR2 SMNVEV (reference sequence). There are 14 residues in the CDR3. V dropped 3 bases and J dropped 6; count of bases not matched to a gene: 4. CDR3 DNA: TGTGCCAGCAGTTTCGGGCAGGGGGCCGGGGAGCTGTTTTTT. Translating gives CASSFGQGAGELFF.

This chain uses TRBV5-4 with TRBJ2-3, with 7 bases matching TRBD2. V was pared by 2 bases and J by 2 bases, with 5 bases of the junction left unmatched. This CDR3 region has 15 residues. Germline loops: CDR1 SGHNT, CDR2 YYREEE (reference sequence). The CDR3 DNA reads TGTGCCAGCAGCTTCGGGCGGGGGTCCACAGATACGCAGTATTTT. Translated, it gives CASSFGRGSTDTQYF. The complete variable domain, with remaining parts taken from reference TRBV5-4 and TRBJ2-3, reads ETGVTQSPTHLIKTRGQQVTLRCSSQSGHNTVSWYQQALGQGPQFIFQYYREEENGRGNFPPRFSGLQFPNYSSELNVNALELDDSALYLCASSFGRGSTDTQYFGPGTRLTVL.

This rearrangement joins TRBV7-2 to TRBJ1-2, with 8 bases aligning to TRBD1. V shed 3 bases and J 8 bases; nucleotides not matched to a gene: 11. This CDR3 is 15 amino acids long. Germline assignment: CDR1 SGHTA and CDR2 FQGNSA. CDR3 nucleotides: TGTGCCAGCAGCTTTTTTGACAGGGGTTCGGAGGGCTACACCTTC. It yields the protein CASSFFDRGSEGYTF.

V is TRBV5-1 and J is TRBJ1-2; weak D call: TRBD1 (5 bases). CDR1 is SGHRS and CDR2 is YFSETQ in the germline V gene. V shed 4 bases and J shed 2 bases, with 18 bases lying between them. The CDR3 covers 16 residues. The CDR3 bases are TGCGCCAGCAGCCCCGAACCGGGGGGGGAGAACTATGGCTACACCTTC. Its translation is CASSPEPGGENYGYTF.